A single T cell receptor (beta chain) is shown here with its context. Antigen unknown. The data originate from a study of cytomegalovirus exposure and HLA in healthy donors. With 60 Vbeta and 13 Jbeta primers, the PCR was carried out. Sequencing used immunoSEQ multiplex PCR; TCRdb keeps in-frame clones, though not all of them. The sample records approximately 130,000 clones, roughly 80% being singletons. Study-level results: In an earlier analysis, productive rearrangement rates for most beta V segments clustered near 87% or 30%. There were some public TCRs occurring in many donors, but most TCR sequences were rare. Donors were assumed by presence/absence analyses to have roughly uniform sequencing depth.

Germline CDR1 is MNHEY and CDR2 is SVGAGI. The CDR3 runs 13 residues. V dropped 2 bases and J dropped 8 bases, with 12 bases sitting between them. The receptor was isolated from a woman under 30 in good health and CMV-seronegative. The chain joins TRBV6-5 to TRBJ1-2; D not certain. Sequencing used PBMCs. CDR3 in DNA: TGTGCCAGCAGTTACACGGGGAGTGGGGGCTACACCTTC. Amino acids: CASSYTGSGGYTF.